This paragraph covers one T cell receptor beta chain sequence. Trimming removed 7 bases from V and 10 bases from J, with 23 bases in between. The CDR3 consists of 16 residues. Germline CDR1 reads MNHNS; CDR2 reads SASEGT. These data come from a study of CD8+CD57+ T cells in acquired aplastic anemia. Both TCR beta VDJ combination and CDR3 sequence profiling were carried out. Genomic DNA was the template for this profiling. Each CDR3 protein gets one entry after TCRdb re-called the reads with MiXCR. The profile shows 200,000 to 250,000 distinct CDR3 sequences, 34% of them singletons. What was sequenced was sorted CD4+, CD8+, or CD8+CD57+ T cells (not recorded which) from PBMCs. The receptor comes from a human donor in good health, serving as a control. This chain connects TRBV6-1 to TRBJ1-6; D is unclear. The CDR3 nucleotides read TGTGCCAGCATCCGGAGTCTGGGTAACTCTGGGTCACCCCTCCACTTT. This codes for CASIRSLGNSGSPLHF.